Below are 21 T cell receptor beta chains sequenced from a single sample in a study of cytomegalovirus exposure and HLA in healthy donors. Primers included in the PCR were 60 Vbeta and 13 Jbeta primers. TCRdb's table, derived via immunoSEQ multiplex PCR, lists solely in-frame clones and lacks some. The data show 75,000 to 95,000 clones, around 80% seen once. Sequences were obtained from PBMCs. The source is a human donor in good health.

The table lists this clone with a count of one. The chain recombines TRBV10-3 with TRBJ1-2; D is unclear. The CDR3 is 14 residues long. CDR1 and CDR2 from the germline V gene are ENHRY and SYGVKD. V was shortened by 4 bases and J by 0 bases, with 9 bases between the two germline ends. CDR3 protein: CAISVSGANYGYTF. DNA for the CDR3: TGTGCCATCAGTGTTTCCGGGGCTAACTATGGCTACACCTTC.

This clone was detected only a few times. CDR3 residues: CASSESGRAVTGELFF. In DNA form, the CDR3 reads TGTGCCAGCAGTGAATCGGGGAGGGCTGTCACCGGGGAGCTGTTTTTT. V usage is TRBV2 and J usage is TRBJ2-2; 7 bases match TRBD2. CDR1 is SNHLY and CDR2 is FYNNEI in the germline V gene. The CDR3 runs 16 residues. Losses at the gene ends were 2 bases for V and 4 bases for J; bases not matched to a gene: 7. Using reference TRBV2 and TRBJ2-2 for the parts outside the CDR3, the full variable domain is EPEVTQTPSHQVTQMGQEVILRCVPISNHLYFYWYRQILGQKVEFLVSFYNNEISEKSEIFDDQFSVERPDGSNFTLKIRSTKLEDSAMYFCASSESGRAVTGELFFGEGSRLTVL.

The table lists this clone with a count of one. The V and J genes are TRBV18 and TRBJ1-6, with 7 bases that match TRBD1. The V segment lost 6 bases and the J segment 8 bases; nucleotides outside the gene matches: 10. The germline V gene has CDR1 KGHSH and CDR2 LQKENI. The CDR3 is made up of 15 amino acids. The CDR3 is CASSPEGTAYSPLHF. In DNA form, the CDR3 reads TGTGCCAGCTCTCCAGAGGGGACAGCATATTCACCCCTCCACTTT.

This clone was picked up a small number of times. The CDR3 DNA reads TGTGCCAGCAGCTCAGGACAGGGGTACGATGAGCAGTTCTTC. This gives the protein CASSSGQGYDEQFF. The chain employs TRBV5-6 and TRBJ2-1; 9 bases fit TRBD1. The CDR3 has 14 residues. Unmatched junction bases numbered 6, after V lost 3 bases and J lost 8 bases. Germline CDR1 SGHDT, CDR2 YYEEEE.

This clone has a single count. V usage is TRBV7-9 and J usage is TRBJ1-1, with unresolved D. V was shortened by 2 bases and J by 1 base, with 5 bases between the two germline ends. There are 13 residues in the CDR3. CDR1 SEHNR and CDR2 FQNEAQ come from the germline V gene (reference sequence). Here the CDR3 DNA reads TGTGCCAGCAGCTTAACGGGGAACACTGAAGCTTTCTTT. Translating gives CASSLTGNTEAFF.

This chain connects TRBV7-6 to TRBJ1-6, with D possibly TRBD1 on 5 matching bases. The ends were cut back, 4 bases at V and 8 bases at J, with 12 bases in the middle. Germline CDR1 reads SGHVS; CDR2 reads FNYEAQ. The CDR3 runs to 14 residues. CDR3 DNA: TGTGCCAGCAGCTCCGGGGGGTATGATTCACCCCTCCACTTT. Protein product: CASSSGGYDSPLHF.

This chain connects TRBV6-5 to TRBJ2-5; D call uncertain. The DNA end is a closer match to TRBJ2-7, so the J assignment may be wrong. CDR3 length: 14 residues. Per germline, CDR1 MNHEY and CDR2 SVGAGI. CDR3: CASSYGQGSYEQYF. The CDR3, as DNA: TGTGCCAGCAGTTATGGGCAAGGAAGCTACGAGCAGTACTTC.

This rearrangement joins TRBV7-9 to TRBJ2-5; TRBD1 is a possible D gene (5 bases). V dropped 1 base and J dropped 4 bases, with 16 bases sitting between them. The CDR3 length is 16 residues. CDR1 SEHNR and CDR2 FQNEAQ come from the germline V gene (reference sequence). CDR3 residues: CASSLEGPPQGETQYF. As DNA, the CDR3 is TGTGCCAGCAGCTTAGAAGGACCCCCCCAGGGAGAGACCCAGTACTTC.

This rearrangement joins TRBV5-4 to TRBJ2-1, with TRBD1 as a possible D gene (5 bases). The CDR3 length is 14 residues. Trimming left V 3 bases short and J 5 bases short, with 12 bases between. CDR1 is SGHNT, CDR2 YYREEE, per germline (reference sequence). The DNA of the CDR3 is TGTGCCAGCAGCTCCGTCGACAGAGACAATGAGCAGTTCTTC. Residues: CASSSVDRDNEQFF.

This clone appeared once. V usage is TRBV29-1 and J usage is TRBJ1-4; 9 positions match TRBD1. J gave up 7 bases and V 4 bases, and 4 bases lay outside the gene matches. Germline CDR1 and CDR2: SQVTM and ANQGSEA. CDR3 length: 13 residues. CDR3 protein: CSVVGQGGEKLFF. Written as DNA, the CDR3 is TGCAGCGTTGTGGGACAGGGAGGTGAAAAACTGTTTTTT.

The rearrangement uses TRBV29-1 and TRBJ2-1, with TRBD1 identical over 10 bases. From germline, CDR1 is SQVTM and CDR2 ANQGSEA. This CDR3 is built from 14 residues. V shed 4 bases and J 4 bases; nucleotides not matched to a gene: 4. The CDR3: CSVARDRGYNEQFF. For the CDR3, the DNA is TGCAGCGTTGCGCGGGACAGGGGATACAATGAGCAGTTCTTC.

This rearrangement joins TRBV5-1 to TRBJ1-2; 9 nucleotides align to TRBD1. V was clipped by 7 bases and J by 8 bases; unmatched bases: 12. This CDR3 has 14 amino acids. Germline values: CDR1 SGHRS, CDR2 YFSETQ. The CDR3 sequence is CASSSLQGARGYTF. For the CDR3, the DNA is TGCGCCAGCTCAAGTTTACAGGGGGCGCGAGGCTACACCTTC.

The chain links TRBV27 to TRBJ1-1, with D possibly being TRBD1 (5 bases). There are 13 residues in the CDR3. Germline CDR1 MNHEY, CDR2 SMNVEV (reference sequence). V lost 3 bases, J lost 8 bases, and 13 bases lay in between. This CDR3 reads CASSLSTQGEAFF. In DNA, the CDR3 is TGTGCCAGCAGTTTGTCCACCCAGGGCGAAGCTTTCTTT.

The gene calls are TRBV5-6 and TRBJ1-2, with a tentative D call TRBD1 (6 bases). V lost 1 base, J lost 6 bases, and 10 bases lay in between. This CDR3 is 13 amino acids long. Germline CDR1 SGHDT, CDR2 YYEEEE. CDR3 DNA sequence: TGTGCCAGCAGCTTGTCAGGGGATCATGGCTACACCTTC. This gives the protein CASSLSGDHGYTF.

The chain uses TRBV30 and TRBJ2-1; 8 bases are shared with TRBD2. Trimming cost V 3 bases and J 3 bases; bases outside gene matches: 1. This CDR3 region has 13 residues. CDR1 and CDR2 from the germline V gene are GTSNPN and SVGIG (reference sequence). CDR3 sequence: CAWRSGGYNEQFF. The CDR3 region has the DNA TGTGCCTGGAGGAGCGGGGGCTACAATGAGCAGTTCTTC.

The chain employs TRBV5-1 and TRBJ2-5; 9 bases agree with TRBD2. V trimming: 3 bases; J trimming: 8 bases; junction bases outside the gene matches: 8. CDR1 and CDR2 (germline): SGHRS, YFSETQ. There are 14 residues in the CDR3. CDR3 in amino acids: CASSSETSGYTQYF. CDR3 in DNA: TGCGCCAGCAGCTCGGAGACTAGCGGTTATACCCAGTACTTC.

The V and J genes are TRBV7-9 and TRBJ1-2; D is unclear. Germline loops: CDR1 SEHNR, CDR2 FQNEAQ (reference sequence). The CDR3 loop spans 13 amino acids. The V and J ends lost 5 bases and 3 bases respectively, with 10 bases between them. As DNA, the CDR3 is TGTGCCAGCAGCAAAGAGTCGGACTATGGCTACACCTTC. This codes for CASSKESDYGYTF.

The chain uses TRBV2 and TRBJ2-5, with 8 positions matching TRBD1. Germline lookup yields CDR1 SNHLY and CDR2 FYNNEI. The CDR3 has 13 residues. Germline trimming cut 10 bases from V and 2 bases from J; bases unmatched to any gene: 6. The CDR3 DNA reads TGTGCCACCACCGGGACAGGTCAAGAGACCCAGTACTTC. Protein sequence: CATTGTGQETQYF.

The CDR3 region is CASSFSGQASSYNSPLHF. In DNA form, the CDR3 reads TGTGCCAGCAGTTTCTCCGGACAGGCTAGCTCCTATAATTCACCCCTCCACTTT. The rearrangement joins TRBV27 to TRBJ1-6, with TRBD1 matching over 7 bases. This CDR3 region has 18 residues. CDR1 and CDR2 (germline): MNHEY, SMNVEV (reference sequence). The ends lost 3 bases at V and 0 bases at J; junction bases unmatched: 8.

The V gene is TRBV2, the J gene TRBJ2-5, with 7 bases matching TRBD2. The CDR3 is 13 amino acids. Germline V gives CDR1 SNHLY, CDR2 FYNNEI. With 4 bases clipped from V and 3 bases from J, the junction kept 2 bases outside the gene matches. CDR3 sequence reads: CASSGGGKETQYF. The CDR3 nucleotides are TGTGCCAGCAGTGGGGGGGGGAAAGAGACCCAGTACTTC.

The chain combines TRBV5-1 with TRBJ2-1; 10 bases fit TRBD1. This CDR3 is 15 amino acids long. The V gene end was trimmed by 4 bases and the J gene end by 6 bases; junction bases not matched to a gene: 7. The germline gives CDR1 SGHRS, CDR2 YFSETQ. CDR3 loop: CASSPDRGQVNEQFF. The CDR3 nucleotides are TGCGCCAGCAGCCCCGACAGGGGGCAGGTCAATGAGCAGTTCTTC.